This entry lists 31 T cell receptor beta chains sequenced from one sample in a study of T-cell reconstitution after alpha-beta-depleted transplantation in children (dated by TCRdb to 2016 to 2018). Receptor amplification or capture employed PCR. The sample was run on an Illumina HiSeq 2500. Molecular barcoding was employed in the preparation of TCR libraries, with unique molecular identifiers being used to normalize TCRbeta repertoire quantification. TCRdb trimmed public reads at Q25 via fastp, called clones via MiXCR and kept in-frame beta chains. Here each entry gathers all rows of one CDR3 protein and keeps the most common genes and DNA. A total of around 450,000 distinct CDR3 sequences appear in this sample, around two fifths of them only once. The ten largest clonotypes hold 27% of the sample. The meaning of the sample's treatment or condition label: allogeneic hematopoietic cell transplantation with graft depleted of TCRalphabeta T cells and CD19 B cells.

Sample: PBMCs, taken before TCRalphabeta/CD19-depleted stem cell transplant. The receptors derive from a girl aged 2 to 10 with aplastic anemia, due to receive a stem cell transplant.

CDR3 coding DNA: TGTGCCAGCAGCTATCTGACAGGGAGGTCGCACGGGGAGCTGTTTTTT. Protein product: CASSYLTGRSHGELFF. The chain joins TRBV11-2 to TRBJ2-2; D may be TRBD1 (7 bases). The ends were cut back, 4 bases at V and 7 bases at J, with 19 bases in the middle. Germline CDR1 and CDR2: SGHAT and FQNNGV. The CDR3 totals 16 residues.

CDR3 protein: CASSYARLYGYTF. CDR3 coding DNA: TGTGCCAGCAGTTACGCCAGACTGTATGGCTACACCTTC. The V gene is TRBV6-5, the J gene TRBJ1-2; D uncertain. There are 13 residues in the CDR3. Germline V gives CDR1 MNHEY, CDR2 SVGAGI. Trimming took 2 bases from V and 5 from J, leaving 9 bases between them.

This chain joins TRBV20-1 and TRBJ1-5, with a possible D match to TRBD1 (6 bases). The CDR3 is 13 residues long. Germline values: CDR1 DFQATT, CDR2 SNEGSKA (reference sequence). CDR3 in amino acids: CSAGGHSNQPQHF. DNA of the CDR3: TGCAGCGCCGGGGGACATAGCAATCAGCCCCAGCATTTT.

This chain uses TRBV7-2 with TRBJ2-3; no firm D call. Per the germline V gene, CDR1 is SGHTA and CDR2 is FQGNSA. V was clipped by 2 bases and J by 2 bases, with 11 bases between them. CDR3 size: 15 residues. The CDR3: CASSLPSTFTDTQYF. CDR3 DNA: TGTGCCAGCAGCTTACCGTCCACATTCACAGATACGCAGTATTTT.

This sequence joins TRBV20-1 and TRBJ2-2, with 7 bases identical to TRBD1. J was trimmed by 1 base and V by 1 base; bases with no gene match: 3. Per the germline V gene, CDR1 is DFQATT and CDR2 is SNEGSKA (reference sequence). The CDR3 extends over 15 amino acids. DNA of the CDR3: TGCAGTGCTAGAGGAGGGGGCAGGAACACCGGGGAGCTGTTTTTT. Translation gives CSARGGGRNTGELFF.

The table lists this clonotype with a few counts. A read error may explain this, as a much larger clone is one base away. The chain carries TRBV5-1 and TRBJ2-3; possibly TRBD2 for D (6 bases). Germline values: CDR1 SGHRS, CDR2 YFSETQ. V lost 9 bases and J 0 bases, leaving 14 bases between the germline ends. The CDR3 consists of 14 residues. In DNA form, the CDR3 reads TGCGCCACCACCCCCAGCGGGAGCACAGATACGCAGTATTTT. Its translation is CATTPSGSTDTQYF.

The V gene is TRBV29-1, the J gene TRBJ1-2; TRBD1 is a possible D gene (5 bases). V was pared by 2 bases and J by 8 bases, with 6 bases between. The germline gives CDR1 SQVTM, CDR2 ANQGSEA. CDR3 size: 10 residues. The CDR3 is CSVERGGYTF. The CDR3 DNA follows: TGCAGCGTTGAACGGGGCGGCTACACCTTC.

This clonotype has ten or more counts. The chain couples TRBV6-5 to TRBJ1-1; possibly TRBD1 for D (6 bases). CDR1 is MNHEY, CDR2 SVGAGI, per germline. Between the trimmed V and J ends, which lost 1 base and 0 bases, there was a span of 9 bases. The CDR3 length is 15 residues. The CDR3 here is CASSYWTEMNTEAFF. In DNA form, the CDR3 reads TGTGCCAGCAGTTACTGGACAGAAATGAACACTGAAGCTTTCTTT.

This chain links TRBV2 with TRBJ1-4; tentatively, D is TRBD1 (5 bases). Trimming left V 5 bases short and J 3 bases short, with 16 bases between. The CDR3 consists of 16 residues. CDR1 is SNHLY and CDR2 is FYNNEI in the germline V gene. The CDR3 is CASSSRFGGPNEKLFF. CDR3 nucleotide sequence: TGTGCCAGCAGTTCCAGGTTTGGGGGTCCTAATGAAAAACTGTTTTTT.

This clonotype was seen many times. The chain recombines TRBV7-2 with TRBJ2-7; the D is unclear. The germline CDR1 and CDR2 sequences are SGHTA and FQGNSA. The CDR3 spans 13 residues. Between the trimmed V and J ends, which lost 4 bases and 2 bases, there was a span of 9 bases. The CDR3 region is CASSSTHTYEQYF. Written as DNA, the CDR3 is TGTGCCAGCAGCTCGACCCACACCTACGAGCAGTACTTC.

V usage is TRBV5-5 and J usage is TRBJ1-4; D gene unclear. Germline V gene lookup returns CDR1 SGHKS and CDR2 YYEKEE (reference sequence). The ends were cut back, 2 bases at V and 8 bases at J, with 16 bases in the middle. CDR3 length: 15 amino acids. The CDR3 nucleotides read TGTGCCAGCAGCTTCCAATATCCGGGCGGGGAAAAACTGTTTTTT. As protein: CASSFQYPGGEKLFF.

The J gene is TRBJ2-7, the V gene TRBV6-5, with 10 bases lining up with TRBD1. Germline V CDR1 and CDR2: MNHEY, SVGAGI. After removal of 6 bases from V and 6 bases from J, the junction contained 11 bases not matched to a gene. The CDR3 covers 15 residues. The CDR3 is CASSSSGTGVSEQYF. The CDR3 DNA sequence: TGTGCCAGCAGCTCCTCTGGGACAGGGGTAAGCGAGCAGTACTTC.

The chain combines TRBV15 with TRBJ2-4; 11 positions match TRBD2. Germline V gene lookup returns CDR1 LNHNV and CDR2 YYDKDF (reference sequence). This CDR3 has 18 amino acids. Losses at the gene ends were 1 base for V and 0 bases for J; bases not matched to a gene: 5. CDR3 DNA sequence: TGTGCCACCAGCAGAGGTGGGGGACTAGCGGTAGCCAAAAACATTCAGTACTTC. It specifies CATSRGGGLAVAKNIQYF.

V and J are TRBV5-1 and TRBJ2-3, with 7 positions matching TRBD1. Germline lookup yields CDR1 SGHRS and CDR2 YFSETQ. With 0 bases clipped from V and 1 base from J, the junction kept 8 bases outside the gene matches. The CDR3 runs 17 residues. As DNA, the CDR3 is TGCGCCAGCAGCTTGGACAGGGGAAGGATGCGCACAGATACGCAGTATTTT. Translated, it gives CASSLDRGRMRTDTQYF.

This clonotype was observed once. This chain connects TRBV4-1 to TRBJ1-4; TRBD1 might be the D (6 bases). The CDR3 runs to 15 residues. Germline CDR1 and CDR2: MGHRA and YSYEKL. Trimming pared 8 bases from V and 11 bases from J, leaving 24 bases between. The CDR3 DNA reads as TGCGCCAGCCGCAATCCGGGACAACCTTTAGGGAAACTGTTTTTT. Protein sequence: CASRNPGQPLGKLFF.

This clonotype showed up many times. The chain carries TRBV4-2 and TRBJ2-4, with 9 bases that match TRBD1. This CDR3 has 18 residues. The junction had 9 bases not matched to a gene; V was cut back by 0 bases and J by 3 bases. Germline CDR1 reads LGHNA; CDR2 reads YNFKEQ. CDR3 sequence: CASSQDRGGDRVKNIQYF. In nucleotides, the CDR3 is TGTGCCAGCAGCCAAGACAGGGGCGGGGACAGGGTCAAAAACATTCAGTACTTC.

This clonotype has more than one count but fewer than ten. The rearrangement links TRBV20-1 to TRBJ1-2, with D hard to call. Per germline, CDR1 DFQATT and CDR2 SNEGSKA (reference sequence). With 4 bases removed from V and 3 bases from J, the gap between germline ends came to 0 bases. The length of the CDR3 is 9 residues. The CDR3, as DNA: TGCAGTGCTAACTATGGCTACACCTTC. Amino acids: CSANYGYTF.

This clonotype has ten or more counts. The J gene is TRBJ2-1, the V gene TRBV7-2; D ambiguous. CDR3 length equals 13 residues. V gave up 2 bases and J gave up 2 bases, with 4 bases separating them. Germline CDR1 SGHTA, CDR2 FQGNSA. CDR3 nucleotide sequence: TGTGCCAGCAGCTTAATGGCCTACAATGAGCAGTTCTTC. Amino acid sequence: CASSLMAYNEQFF. The full variable domain, in which reference TRBV7-2 and TRBJ2-1 provide the parts outside the CDR3, is GAGVSQSPSNKVTEKGKDVELRCDPISGHTALYWYRQSLGQGLEFLIYFQGNSAPDKSGLPSDRFSAERTGGSVSTLTIQRTQQEDSAVYLCASSLMAYNEQFFGPGTRLTVL.

The chain joins TRBV18 to TRBJ2-3; D is unresolved. The ends were cut back, 3 bases at V and 1 base at J, with 8 bases in the middle. This CDR3 region has 14 residues. Germline assignment: CDR1 KGHSH and CDR2 LQKENI. The chain's CDR3 is CASSPPEGTDTQYF. CDR3 bases: TGTGCCAGCTCACCCCCTGAGGGCACAGATACGCAGTATTTT.

This rearrangement joins TRBV12-3 or TRBV12-4 to TRBJ2-2, with D possibly matching TRBD2 (5 bases). The CDR3 is made up of 15 amino acids. Deletions cut 3 bases from V and 7 bases from J, with 15 bases between. The CDR3 DNA sequence: TGTGCCAGCAGTTTTTCTGTTCCGGGGAGCGGGGAGCTGTTTTTT. This sequence encodes CASSFSVPGSGELFF.

The chain links TRBV30 to TRBJ2-5; perhaps D is TRBD1 or TRBD2 (5 bases each). CDR1 is GTSNPN and CDR2 is SVGIG in the germline V gene (reference sequence). The CDR3 extends over 13 amino acids. With 4 bases removed from V and 2 bases from J, the gap between germline ends came to 11 bases. The DNA of the CDR3 is TGTGCCTGGATCGGGGCTTCTCAAGAGACCCAGTACTTC. Translation gives CAWIGASQETQYF.

The sample holds many counts of this clonotype. The chain employs TRBV6-5 and TRBJ1-2; D gene unclear. The germline V gene encodes CDR1 MNHEY and CDR2 SVGAGI. CDR3 length equals 12 residues. The V gene lost 5 bases and the J gene lost 5 bases, with 9 bases spanning the gap. CDR3 sequence (DNA): TGTGCCAGCAGTCCAGGAGGATATGGCTACACCTTC. It translates to CASSPGGYGYTF.

This clonotype was seen many times. The chain employs TRBV20-1 and TRBJ2-5, with D perhaps TRBD2 (5 bases). This CDR3 region has 13 residues. Germline-derived CDR1 and CDR2 are DFQATT and SNEGSKA (reference sequence). The V and J ends lost 7 bases and 2 bases respectively, with 14 bases between them. The CDR3 region has the DNA TGCAGTGGCGGGCAGGTTAATCAAGAGACCCAGTACTTC. It translates to CSGGQVNQETQYF.

The J gene is TRBJ2-3, the V gene TRBV29-1; 10 bases line up with TRBD2. The CDR3 is 14 amino acids. The V segment lost 6 bases and the J segment 6 bases; nucleotides outside the gene matches: 9. Per the germline V gene, CDR1 is SQVTM and CDR2 is ANQGSEA. For the CDR3, the DNA is TGCAGCGTCCGAGCGGGAGGGCCAGGGGATACGCAGTATTTT. Amino acids: CSVRAGGPGDTQYF.

V is TRBV7-9 and J is TRBJ1-6; 9 nucleotides agree with TRBD1. This CDR3 region has 15 residues. CDR1 and CDR2 (germline): SEHNR, FQNEAQ (reference sequence). Unmatched junction bases numbered 4, after V lost 5 bases and J lost 5 bases. For the CDR3, the DNA is TGTGCCAGCAGCGACTGGGACAGGGATAATTCACCCCTCCACTTT. As protein: CASSDWDRDNSPLHF.

The chain recombines TRBV20-1 with TRBJ2-7, with 7 bases that match TRBD2. Germline V gene sequence: CDR1 DFQATT, CDR2 SNEGSKA (reference sequence). The CDR3 runs to 12 residues. Unmatched junction bases numbered 7, after V lost 8 bases and J lost 3 bases. In DNA form, the CDR3 reads TGCAGTACTATCCGGGACTACTACGAGCAGTACTTC. It codes for CSTIRDYYEQYF.

This clonotype was recorded a few times. The rearrangement uses TRBV12-3 or TRBV12-4 and TRBJ1-4, with 8 bases aligning to TRBD1. The length of the CDR3 is 15 residues. V lost 7 bases and J lost 4; bases outside the gene matches: 8. CDR3 coding DNA: TGTGCCAGCATGGACAGGGCGCGGGGTAATGAAAAACTGTTTTTT. Its protein is CASMDRARGNEKLFF.

The chain couples TRBV5-5 to TRBJ2-5; 7 nucleotides line up with TRBD1. The CDR3 runs 15 residues. V lost 2 bases and J lost 2; bases outside the gene matches: 6. Germline lookup yields CDR1 SGHKS and CDR2 YYEKEE (reference sequence). The CDR3 bases are TGTGCCAGCAGCTTCTTGGGGACAGAGCAAGAGACCCAGTACTTC. This gives the protein CASSFLGTEQETQYF.

This chain joins TRBV21-1 and TRBJ2-3; the listed D gene, TRBD1, was not tested against the DNA. TRBV21-1 is an annotated pseudogene. The CDR3 spans 18 residues. The CDR3 DNA is TGTGCCAGCAGGGCTCACCGCGTCCCTTCACCCGAGCAGTGGGTCCAGTATTTT. It is translated as CASRAHRVPSPEQWVQYF.

The gene calls are TRBV12-3 or TRBV12-4 and TRBJ2-1; D unclear. The CDR3 is 13 residues long. Trimming removed 3 bases at V and 5 bases at J, with 8 bases between. The CDR3 DNA is TGTGCCAGCAGTTTTGAGGTCGACAATGAGCAGTTCTTC. Translating it yields CASSFEVDNEQFF.

As DNA, the CDR3 is TGTGCCAGCAGCTTACCTAGCGGCTACGAGCAGTACTTC. Translation: CASSLPSGYEQYF. This chain joins TRBV7-9 and TRBJ2-7, with 7 bases that match TRBD2. With 2 bases clipped from V and 3 bases from J, the junction kept 1 base outside the gene matches. This CDR3 comprises 13 residues. Germline V gives CDR1 SEHNR, CDR2 FQNEAQ (reference sequence).